Given below is one T cell receptor beta chain in context. Antigen: not known. The data were obtained in a study of post-analysis software for immune sequencing data. Study details: Multiple sclerosis in the patients followed relapsing-remitting, secondary progressive and progressive-relapsing courses.

Study-wide results and limits: The five TRBV segments detected at higher frequency in patients than in controls included TRBV5-6, TRBV5-1 and TRBV20-1. Those samples that were prepared in the same batch co-clustered strongly by F measure.

Deletions cut 0 bases from V and 8 bases from J, with 13 bases between. The CDR3 length is 14 residues. Germline values: CDR1 LGHNA, CDR2 YNFKEQ. cDNA libraries for TCR beta contained unique molecular identifiers. Each CDR3 protein gets one entry after TCRdb re-called the PCR reads with MiXCR. Among hundreds of thousands of distinct CDR3 sequences listed, approximately 46% were seen once. The receptor comes from a girl aged 10 to 17 with multiple sclerosis. The sample consisted of blood. This chain connects TRBV4-2 to TRBJ1-2; D is unresolved. This CDR3 is CASSQDEPIRGYTF. The CDR3 region has the DNA TGTGCCAGCAGCCAAGATGAGCCCATAAGGGGCTACACCTTC.